A selection of T cell receptor beta chains follows, all from one sample in a study of cytotoxic CD8 clonotypes in ibrutinib-treated CLL. Assay: immunoSEQ multiplex PCR; the TCRdb copy retains only in-frame clones and omits some. The data show 140,000 or so clones, 79% seen once. The sample consisted of PBMCs, taken after 12 months of ibrutinib treatment. The receptors derive from a human donor with chronic lymphocytic leukemia. The CDR3 runs from the conserved cysteine through the conserved F or W. The D gene is left open where the match is weak. Not every row has a clone size; where given, it reads once, few, many or a size class.

clone size: few; D gene: NA; CDR3 length: 14; J gene: TRBJ1-1; V gene: TRBV29-1; CDR3 DNA: TGCAGCGTTGAAGAACGGACGGGGAACACTGAAGCTTTCTTT; CDR3 protein: CSVEERTGNTEAFF
clone size: NA; D gene: TRBD1; CDR3 length: 14; J gene: TRBJ2-7; V gene: TRBV6-1; CDR3 DNA: TGTGCCACCAGCCGGGACAGGGAAGGTTACGAGCAGTACTTC; CDR3 protein: CATSRDREGYEQYF
clone size: NA; D gene: TRBD1; CDR3 length: 14; J gene: TRBJ1-2; V gene: TRBV7-2; CDR3 DNA: TGTGCCAGCAGCTCCAGGACAGGGGTCTATGGCTACACCTTC; CDR3 protein: CASSSRTGVYGYTF
clone size: NA; D gene: TRBD1; CDR3 length: 14; J gene: TRBJ2-7; V gene: TRBV29-1; CDR3 DNA: TGCAGCGTTGTTCGGACAGGAACCCTCTACGAGCAGTACTTC; CDR3 protein: CSVVRTGTLYEQYF
clone size: many; D gene: TRBD2; CDR3 length: 15; J gene: TRBJ2-7; V gene: TRBV18; CDR3 DNA: TGTGCCAGCTCAAGAGCGGGAGGCCTCACATACGAGCAGTACTTC; CDR3 protein: CASSRAGGLTYEQYF
clone size: NA; D gene: TRBD1; CDR3 length: 16; J gene: TRBJ2-2; V gene: TRBV5-4; CDR3 DNA: TGTGCCAGCAGCTCTCCGGACAGGGCTCGGACCGGGGAGCTGTTTTTT; CDR3 protein: CASSSPDRARTGELFF
clone size: NA; D gene: TRBD2; CDR3 length: 16; J gene: TRBJ2-1; V gene: TRBV4-1; CDR3 DNA: TGCGCCAGCAGCCAAGATTTGACTAGCGGGAACAATGAGCAGTTCTTC; CDR3 protein: CASSQDLTSGNNEQFF
clone size: NA; D gene: NA; CDR3 length: 18; J gene: TRBJ2-2; V gene: TRBV15; CDR3 DNA: TGTGCCACCAGCAGAGATCATCCCCAGGGTTTGATAACCGGGGAGCTGTTTTTT; CDR3 protein: CATSRDHPQGLITGELFF
clone size: NA; D gene: NA; CDR3 length: 16; J gene: TRBJ2-2; V gene: TRBV7-2; CDR3 DNA: TGTGCCAGCAGCTTAGTGTACTGGGTGAACACCGGGGAGCTGTTTTTT; CDR3 protein: CASSLVYWVNTGELFF
clone size: NA; D gene: NA; CDR3 length: 15; J gene: TRBJ1-1; V gene: TRBV10-3; CDR3 DNA: TGTGCCATCAGTGGAGGAAGGGACGAAGACACTGAAGCTTTCTTT; CDR3 protein: CAISGGRDEDTEAFF
clone size: NA; D gene: TRBD1; CDR3 length: 15; J gene: TRBJ1-2; V gene: TRBV19; CDR3 DNA: TGTGCCAGTACCGACAGGGGGGTAGCTAACTATGGCTACACCTTC; CDR3 protein: CASTDRGVANYGYTF
clone size: NA; D gene: NA; CDR3 length: 13; J gene: TRBJ2-3; V gene: TRBV30; CDR3 DNA: TGTGCCTGGAGCGCCCCGGGGGTGAATACGCAGTATTTT; CDR3 protein: CAWSAPGVNTQYF
clone size: NA; D gene: NA; CDR3 length: 14; J gene: TRBJ2-3; V gene: TRBV29-1; CDR3 DNA: TGCAGCGTCCCTGGACCCGCAAACACAGATACGCAGTATTTT; CDR3 protein: CSVPGPANTDTQYF
clone size: NA; D gene: NA; CDR3 length: 14; J gene: TRBJ2-3; V gene: TRBV5-1; CDR3 DNA: TGCGCCAGCAGCTTTTCCCAAGCCACAGATACGCAGTATTTT; CDR3 protein: CASSFSQATDTQYF
clone size: NA; D gene: TRBD2; CDR3 length: 16; J gene: TRBJ2-1; V gene: TRBV27; CDR3 DNA: TGTGCCAGCAGTAAAGGGACTAGCGGATCCTACAATGAGCAGTTCTTC; CDR3 protein: CASSKGTSGSYNEQFF
clone size: NA; D gene: TRBD2; CDR3 length: 15; J gene: TRBJ2-1; V gene: TRBV9; CDR3 DNA: TGTGCCAGCAGCGTAACTAGCGGGTCCGCCGGGGAGCAGTTCTTC; CDR3 protein: CASSVTSGSAGEQFF
clone size: few; D gene: NA; CDR3 length: 15; J gene: TRBJ2-2; V gene: TRBV30; CDR3 DNA: TGTGCCTGGAGTGTACTGGTAACGGGCACCGGGGAGCTGTTTTTT; CDR3 protein: CAWSVLVTGTGELFF